This TCR beta chain was profiled in a study of response to subunit inactivated influenza vaccine. General study findings and limits: Seasonal influenza vaccination, on each occasion, was suggested by the authors to recruit few new T cells.

TCRdb re-analysed the RT-PCR reads in MiXCR, keeping a single row per CDR3 protein. Of 710,000 or so distinct CDR3 sequences listed, 15% to 19% are singletons. CDR3 size: 13 residues. Trimming shortened V by 5 bases and J by 1 base, and 10 bases separated the two germline ends. Germline assignment: CDR1 DFQATT and CDR2 SNEGSKA (reference sequence). This clonotype was seen many times. Antigen specificity is unknown. The sequenced sample was PBMCs from blood, obtained about 13 days after vaccination. V usage is TRBV20-1 and J usage is TRBJ2-3; D unclear. This clonotype was obtained from a man aged 50 to 60 who received an inactivated influenza vaccine. The CDR3 DNA follows: TGCAGTGCTCTACTCGACCGCACAGATACGCAGTATTTT. This encodes CSALLDRTDTQYF.